The T cell receptor beta chain under discussion was sequenced for a study of T cell responses to AZD1222 COVID-19 vaccine. At the level of the study: Researchers grouped second doses given at about 4 or about 12 weeks into one pool. Study-wide points: Donor demographics were predominantly white British with a female majority; clonal diversity may be underestimated.

This CDR3 region has 16 residues. With 3 bases removed from V and 0 bases from J, the gap between germline ends came to 13 bases. Per germline, CDR1 SGHRS and CDR2 YFSETQ. The assay was immunoSEQ multiplex PCR, and TCRdb's table has in-frame clones only and misses some. The sample records about 180,000 clones, 85% to 90% being singletons. Comments on this clone: The antigen remains unidentified.

The TCR sequence derives from an adult in good health. The rearrangement joins TRBV5-1 to TRBJ1-3, with D maybe TRBD1 (6 bases). The sample here was peripheral blood, taken on day 0 of AZD1222 vaccination. Here the CDR3 DNA reads TGCGCCAGCAGCTCTGGACAGAGTCCCTCTGGAAACACCATATATTTT. Translated: CASSSGQSPSGNTIYF.